A single sample gave rise to the 14 T cell receptor beta chains below, sequenced in a study of blood T cells in healthy people across ages. A second PCR, run for roughly 7 to 11 cycles, used a sample-barcoded 5' primer plus a J-beta primer mix. Via MiXCR, TCRdb re-called the 5' RACE reads, giving one row per CDR3 protein. The sample lists around 1,700,000 distinct CDR3 sequences, approximately 30% occurring once. The sample comprised blood. These receptors were taken from a woman in her twenties or thirties in good health.

This clonotype was seen a handful of times. DNA of the CDR3: TGTGCCAGCAAAAAAGGACTCCAGGGATCCCAAGAGACCCAGTACTTC. Translated, it gives CASKKGLQGSQETQYF. This chain uses TRBV2 with TRBJ2-5; D assignment may be TRBD1 or TRBD2 (5 bases each). CDR1 and CDR2 from the germline V gene are SNHLY and FYNNEI. The CDR3 totals 16 residues. Trimming shortened V by 7 bases and J by 1 base, and 19 bases separated the two germline ends.

The genes are TRBV20-1 and TRBJ1-1, with D perhaps matching TRBD1 (6 bases). From germline, CDR1 is DFQATT and CDR2 SNEGSKA (reference sequence). This CDR3 is built from 16 residues. Trimming removed 0 bases from V and 3 bases from J, with 17 bases in between. In DNA, the CDR3 is TGCAGTGCTAGAGACTACAGGGTTGGTGGGGACACTGAAGCTTTCTTT. It specifies CSARDYRVGGDTEAFF.

In this sample, this clonotype turned up many times. The gene calls are TRBV6-1 and TRBJ2-7; the match to TRBD1 covers 8 bases. Trimming cost V 8 bases and J 2 bases; bases outside gene matches: 8. The CDR3 runs to 14 residues. The germline V gene encodes CDR1 MNHNS and CDR2 SASEGT. In nucleotides, the CDR3 is TGTGCCAGCCTTAGACCAGGGGGCACCTACGAGCAGTACTTC. Protein: CASLRPGGTYEQYF.

V is TRBV20-1 and J is TRBJ2-5; the D is unclear. Trimming removed 2 bases from V and 11 bases from J, with 15 bases in between. Germline V CDR1 and CDR2: DFQATT, SNEGSKA (reference sequence). CDR3 length: 12 amino acids. The DNA for the CDR3 is TGCAGTGCTAGATCTAGGTTTGATGAGCAGTACTTC. Translated: CSARSRFDEQYF.

This sequence joins TRBV5-6 and TRBJ2-3; no definite D call. Trimming took off 2 bases at V and 6 bases at J, with 10 bases between the two ends. Looked up from germline, CDR1 is SGHDT and CDR2 is YYEEEE. The CDR3 loop spans 13 amino acids. The CDR3 bases are TGTGCCAGCAGCTTTCGAAAGAGGGATACGCAGTATTTT. Translating it yields CASSFRKRDTQYF.

This clonotype was found a few times. The rearrangement uses TRBV12-3 or TRBV12-4 and TRBJ1-6; D gene ambiguous. V lost 6 bases and J 8 bases, leaving 11 bases between the germline ends. There are 13 residues in the CDR3. Here the CDR3 reads CASSPGLYSPLHF. The CDR3 DNA reads as TGTGCCAGCAGCCCGGGCCTTTATTCACCCCTCCACTTT.

This clonotype occurred a few times. At one boundary the junction diverges from the germline segment, which might be a read error. This chain joins TRBV12-3 or TRBV12-4 and TRBJ2-1, with 8 positions matching TRBD1. The CDR3 is 15 residues long. CDR3 loop: CASGFTRGLYNEQFF. The CDR3 DNA sequence: TGTGCCAGCGGTTTTACCAGGGGGCTATACAATGAGCAGTTCTTC.

This chain joins TRBV7-9 and TRBJ2-7; TRBD2 might be the D (7 bases). The end of the DNA fits TRBJ2-5 better, so the J call may be wrong. The CDR3 covers 16 residues. Germline V gene sequence: CDR1 SEHNR, CDR2 FQNEAQ (reference sequence). The CDR3 loop reads CASSQGGGAPRETQYF. CDR3 nucleotides: TGTGCCAGCAGCCAGGGAGGGGGAGCCCCACGAGAGACCCAGTACTTC.

Remarks on this clonotype: Just one base apart from a much larger clone, this may be a read error. The V gene is TRBV24-1, the J gene TRBJ2-7; 8 bases are shared with TRBD1. Germline V gives CDR1 KGHDR, CDR2 SFDVKD. Trimming at V came to 5 bases and at J to 7 bases, leaving 18 bases not matched to a gene. The CDR3 is made up of 17 amino acids. For the CDR3, the DNA is TGTGCCACCAGTGCCACTGGACAGGGAAAATCCTACAATGAGCAGTACTTC. The encoded protein is CATSATGQGKSYNEQYF.

The V and J genes are TRBV11-2 and TRBJ2-3; D call uncertain. Trimming removed 5 bases at V and 2 bases at J, with 14 bases between. CDR3 length: 15 residues. CDR1 SGHAT and CDR2 FQNNGV come from the germline V gene. The CDR3 region is CASSRDRPSTDTQYF. DNA of the CDR3: TGTGCCAGCAGCCGAGACCGACCGTCCACAGATACGCAGTATTTT.

The chain carries TRBV11-2 and TRBJ2-1; 8 bases are a match to TRBD2. V dropped 1 base and J dropped 6; count of bases not matched to a gene: 2. Germline CDR1 is SGHAT and CDR2 is FQNNGV. The CDR3 totals 14 residues. The CDR3 protein is CASSLGTSINEQFF. CDR3 DNA: TGTGCCAGCAGCTTAGGGACTAGCATCAATGAGCAGTTCTTC.

The J gene is TRBJ2-5, the V gene TRBV6-1; maybe TRBD1 (5 bases). This CDR3 comprises 17 residues. The V end lost 1 base, the J end lost 5 bases, and 20 bases lay between the germline ends. Germline loops: CDR1 MNHNS, CDR2 SASEGT. The CDR3 here is CASSEVGQGYMEETQYF. In DNA form, the CDR3 reads TGTGCCAGCAGTGAAGTCGGGCAGGGTTATATGGAGGAGACCCAGTACTTC.

This clonotype occurred a few times. J is TRBJ1-3 and V is TRBV27, with D hard to call. This CDR3 has 14 residues. V lost 6 bases and J lost 4, with 13 bases in between. CDR1 is MNHEY, CDR2 SMNVEV, per germline (reference sequence). Here the CDR3 DNA reads TGTGCCAGCAGAGACACGGGTCTAGGAAACACCATATATTTT. This encodes CASRDTGLGNTIYF.

V usage is TRBV10-2 and J usage is TRBJ1-2; D may be TRBD1 (5 bases). Germline V lookup: CDR1 WSHSY, CDR2 SAAADI. This CDR3 is 13 amino acids long. V lost 4 bases and J lost 3, with 9 bases in between. CDR3 residues: CASSVGADYGYTF. The CDR3 coding sequence is TGCGCCAGCAGTGTAGGGGCGGACTATGGCTACACCTTC.